Following are 8 T cell receptor beta chains from one sample sequenced in a study of regulatory T cells in long-lasting Graves disease. Sequencing libraries for TCR beta were prepared with iRepertoire HTBI primers and Arm-PCR of CDR3 regions. From the multiplex PCR reads, TCRdb called clonotypes with MiXCR, one entry per CDR3 protein. Seen here are approximately 390,000 distinct CDR3 sequences, 15% to 20% observed once, and the top ten hold 20%. The time point denotes: newly diagnosed GD, antithyroid drugs for less than 3 months. From RNA extracted from PBMCs, the TCR library was made. These data were likewise used in another study, on T cells in Graves' hyperthyroidism and ophthalmopathy.

This specimen was peripheral blood mononuclear cells (PBMCs), taken at new diagnosis, from a patient treated with antithyroid drugs. The receptors here all came from a woman aged 18-29 years with Graves disease.

This clonotype occurred many times. The chain uses TRBV6-1 and TRBJ2-7, with TRBD1 identical over 7 bases. In germline, CDR1 is MNHNS, CDR2 SASEGT. Trimming removed 1 base from V and 0 bases from J; junction bases left unmatched: 3. The CDR3 contains 15 residues. CDR3 bases: TGTGCCAGCAGTGAAGTGGACAGGAGCTCCTACGAGCAGTACTTC. This sequence encodes CASSEVDRSSYEQYF.

The J gene is TRBJ1-6, the V gene TRBV6-1; 7 positions agree with TRBD1. The CDR3 length is 12 residues. V dropped 7 bases and J dropped 7; count of bases not matched to a gene: 1. CDR1 is MNHNS, CDR2 SASEGT, per germline. CDR3 sequence reads: CASKTGNSPLHF. The CDR3 DNA sequence: TGTGCCAGCAAGACAGGGAATTCACCCCTCCACTTT.

V and J are TRBV11-2 and TRBJ2-7, with 9 bases matching TRBD2. The V gene's germline CDR1 is SGHAT and CDR2 FQNNGV. This CDR3 is built from 14 residues. Losses at the gene ends were 8 bases for V and 1 base for J; bases not matched to a gene: 6. CDR3 DNA: TGTGCCAGCCGCGGGCTAGCGGGGTCCTACGAGCAGTACTTC. It encodes CASRGLAGSYEQYF.

This clonotype was counted at least ten times. The chain employs TRBV7-2 and TRBJ2-2; D ambiguous. The CDR3 runs 13 residues. CDR1 SGHTA and CDR2 FQGNSA come from the germline V gene. Trimming removed 5 bases from V and 10 bases from J, with 14 bases in between. The CDR3 DNA follows: TGTGCCAGCAGCATCCCGACGGCGGCGGAGCTGTTTTTT. This sequence encodes CASSIPTAAELFF.

This clonotype appeared many times. The junction differs from germline at one of its ends, possibly a read error. The gene calls are TRBV5-1 and TRBJ1-1; 9 bases fit TRBD1. The CDR3 length is 14 residues. Germline values: CDR1 SGHRS, CDR2 YFSETQ. CDR3 residues: CASSPGQGNTEAFF. The CDR3 nucleotides are TGTGCCAGCAGCCCGGGACAGGGGAACACTGAAGCTTTCTTT.

This clonotype was seen at least ten times. The V gene is TRBV7-9, the J gene TRBJ2-2; D is possibly TRBD2 (6 bases). Trimming removed 5 bases from V and 6 bases from J, with 13 bases in between. This CDR3 contains 14 residues. Germline CDR1 SEHNR, CDR2 FQNEAQ (reference sequence). The CDR3 nucleotides read TGTGCCAGCAGCCCAGGAGGGTGGTCCGGGGAGCTGTTTTTT. It translates to CASSPGGWSGELFF.

This clonotype was recorded a few times. The rearrangement joins TRBV9 to TRBJ1-2; D unclear. This CDR3 region has 15 residues. CDR1 and CDR2 (germline): SGDLS, YYNGEE. V lost 0 bases and J 5 bases, leaving 14 bases between the germline ends. CDR3 sequence reads: CASSVAEGAAYGYTF. As DNA, the CDR3 is TGTGCCAGCAGCGTAGCAGAGGGAGCGGCGTATGGCTACACCTTC.

This clonotype was observed a single time. The chain employs TRBV29-1 and TRBJ1-6; a possible D gene is TRBD1 (6 bases). Germline CDR1 SQVTM, CDR2 ANQGSEA. The ends were cut back, 1 base at V and 7 bases at J, with 14 bases in the middle. This CDR3 comprises 15 residues. In DNA form, the CDR3 reads TGCAGCGTTGAAGCTACAGGGTCCCGAAATTCACCCCTCCACTTT. Its translation is CSVEATGSRNSPLHF.